A single sample gave rise to the 8 T cell receptor beta chains below, sequenced in a study of identical twins. TCRdb reprocessed the 5' RACE reads with MiXCR, giving one entry per CDR3 protein. The profile shows 420,000 or so distinct CDR3 sequences, roughly 18% of them singletons. Sequences were obtained from naive T cells sorted from blood. The receptor set was obtained from a man aged 45-65 years in good health.

There are a few counts of this clonotype. V is TRBV5-1 and J is TRBJ2-1, with TRBD2 matching 13 bases. In germline, CDR1 is SGHRS, CDR2 YFSETQ. The CDR3 has 16 residues. V gave up 4 bases and J gave up 8 bases; unmatched junction bases: 9. This chain's CDR3 is CASSPRTSGSSYEQFF. In DNA, the CDR3 is TGCGCCAGCAGCCCCAGGACTAGCGGGAGTTCCTATGAGCAGTTCTTC.

The chain couples TRBV5-1 to TRBJ2-7; 9 bases fit TRBD1. From germline, CDR1 is SGHRS and CDR2 YFSETQ. The CDR3 loop spans 14 amino acids. V lost 4 bases, J lost 4 bases, and 6 bases stayed unmatched. CDR3 bases: TGCGCCAGCAGCAGGGACAGGGATCGATACGAGCAGTACTTC. Amino acid sequence: CASSRDRDRYEQYF.

Only a few counts were recorded for this clonotype. The chain combines TRBV5-1 with TRBJ1-1; 7 bases are shared with TRBD1. V was pared by 0 bases and J by 3 bases, with 5 bases of the junction left unmatched. The germline V gene encodes CDR1 SGHRS and CDR2 YFSETQ. CDR3 length: 15 residues. The CDR3: CASSLDRGGDTEAFF. DNA for the CDR3: TGCGCCAGCAGCTTGGACAGGGGCGGGGACACTGAAGCTTTCTTT.

This CDR3 reads CASGGRDSQYTGELFF. The DNA of the CDR3 is TGTGCCAGCGGCGGTAGGGACTCGCAGTATACCGGGGAGCTGTTTTTT. The V and J genes are TRBV2 and TRBJ2-2, with a tentative D call TRBD2 (6 bases). The V gene lost 8 bases and the J gene lost 5 bases, with 21 bases spanning the gap. The CDR3 totals 16 residues. Germline assignment: CDR1 SNHLY and CDR2 FYNNEI.

The chain couples TRBV5-1 to TRBJ2-5; 11 bases map to TRBD2. Germline CDR1 and CDR2: SGHRS and YFSETQ. The CDR3 has 15 residues. V lost 5 bases and J lost 2; bases outside the gene matches: 5. The CDR3 spells CASRSSGGLQETQYF. The CDR3 bases are TGCGCCAGCAGATCTAGCGGGGGGTTACAAGAGACCCAGTACTTC.

This clonotype has just a few counts. The chain employs TRBV5-5 and TRBJ2-5; the match to TRBD2 covers 9 bases. This CDR3 region has 16 residues. V shed 4 bases, J shed 2 bases, and the junction held 9 bases outside the gene matches. CDR1 is SGHKS and CDR2 is YYEKEE in the germline V gene (reference sequence). CDR3 residues: CASSLRTSALQETQYF. CDR3 nucleotides: TGTGCCAGCAGCCTGAGGACTAGCGCATTGCAAGAGACCCAGTACTTC.

The chain recombines TRBV20-1 with TRBJ2-4; 7 nucleotides agree with TRBD2. J gave up 0 bases and V 6 bases, and 8 bases lay outside the gene matches. Looked up from germline, CDR1 is DFQATT and CDR2 is SNEGSKA (reference sequence). The CDR3 length is 15 residues. CDR3 sequence (DNA): TGCAGTGCCCAGAGGGAGGGACCAGCCAAAAACATTCAGTACTTC. Protein: CSAQREGPAKNIQYF.

This clonotype was seen only once. This chain connects TRBV9 to TRBJ2-3; D might be TRBD1 (6 bases). The CDR3 is 13 amino acids. V was clipped by 4 bases and J by 4 bases, with 10 bases between them. CDR1 is SGDLS and CDR2 is YYNGEE in the germline V gene. The CDR3 loop is CASSKGDADTQYF. The CDR3 bases are TGTGCCAGCAGCAAGGGGGATGCAGATACGCAGTATTTT.